This TCR beta chain was obtained from a study of cytomegalovirus exposure and HLA in healthy donors. Broader study findings: Certain sequence variants were highly shared and formed a cluster, and this cluster was likely a sequencing artifact.

Primers for the PCR totalled 60 Vbeta and 13 Jbeta. Using immunoSEQ multiplex PCR, the repertoire was profiled, and TCRdb retains in-frame clones only, with some absent. The sample contains 200,000 or so clones, about three quarters of which appear only once. In the case of this clone: As yet, its antigen is unknown.

This clonotype was sampled from a woman aged 25 to 45 in good health and CMV-seropositive. The sample comprised PBMCs.

The CDR3 here is CASSFEGERGYTF. The DNA for the CDR3 is TGTGCCAGCAGCTTCGAAGGGGAACGCGGCTACACCTTC. The V and J genes are TRBV7-9 and TRBJ1-2; possibly TRBD1 for D (5 bases). Looked up from germline, CDR1 is SEHNR and CDR2 is FQNEAQ (reference sequence). Trimming pared 3 bases from V and 8 bases from J, leaving 13 bases between. CDR3 length: 13 residues.